This T cell receptor beta chain was sequenced during a study of response to subunit inactivated influenza vaccine. Study observations and caveats: Researchers suggested that each seasonal influenza vaccination recruits few new T cells.

At least ten counts were recorded for this clonotype. The antigen remains undetermined. This CDR3 region has 15 residues. V lost 1 base and J lost 2; bases outside the gene matches: 6. Looked up from germline, CDR1 is SGHKS and CDR2 is YYEKEE (reference sequence). Each CDR3 protein is one row after TCRdb ran MiXCR on the RT-PCR reads. The sample holds 500,000 to 600,000 distinct CDR3 sequences, about 11% seen once. These records were also assigned to another study, of T cells expressing NK-cell markers. This second report adds: A 5'RACE template switching approach incorporating UMIs was used to make TCR beta cDNA. Repertoires of TCR beta were obtained from T cells sorted as CD3+CD56+NKG2C+, CD3+CD56+NKG2C- and CD3+CD56-NKG2C+.

The TCR comes from a man over 45 who received an inactivated influenza vaccine. Sequencing was performed on PBMCs from blood, taken on the day of vaccination. The chain combines TRBV5-5 with TRBJ2-7; 7 positions match TRBD1. This CDR3 reads CASSLPGQQAYEQYF. CDR3 DNA sequence: TGTGCCAGCAGCTTGCCGGGACAGCAAGCCTACGAGCAGTACTTC. The variable domain in full, completed from reference TRBV5-5 and TRBJ2-7, reads DAGVTQSPTHLIKTRGQQVTLRCSPISGHKSVSWYQQVLGQGPQFIFQYYEKEERGRGNFPDRFSARQFPNYSSELNVNALLLGDSALYLCASSLPGQQAYEQYFGPGTRLTVT.